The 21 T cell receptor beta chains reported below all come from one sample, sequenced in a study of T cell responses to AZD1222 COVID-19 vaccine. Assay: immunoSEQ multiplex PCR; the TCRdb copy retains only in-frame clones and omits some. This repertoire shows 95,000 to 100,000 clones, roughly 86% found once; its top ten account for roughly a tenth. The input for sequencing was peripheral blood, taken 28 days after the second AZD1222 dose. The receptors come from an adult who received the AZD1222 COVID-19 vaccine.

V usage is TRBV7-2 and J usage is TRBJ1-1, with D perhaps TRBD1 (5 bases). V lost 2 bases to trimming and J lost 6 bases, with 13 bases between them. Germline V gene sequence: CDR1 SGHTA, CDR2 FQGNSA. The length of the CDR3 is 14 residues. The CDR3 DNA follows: TGTGCCAGCAGCTTAATCCAGGGTGAGGCTGAAGCTTTCTTT. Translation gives CASSLIQGEAEAFF.

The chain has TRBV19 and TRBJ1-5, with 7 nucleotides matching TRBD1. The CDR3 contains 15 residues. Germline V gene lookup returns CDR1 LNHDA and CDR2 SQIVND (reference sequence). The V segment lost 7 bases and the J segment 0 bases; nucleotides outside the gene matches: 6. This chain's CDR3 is CASTPGTASNQPQHF. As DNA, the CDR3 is TGTGCCAGTACCCCTGGGACAGCTAGCAATCAGCCCCAGCATTTT.

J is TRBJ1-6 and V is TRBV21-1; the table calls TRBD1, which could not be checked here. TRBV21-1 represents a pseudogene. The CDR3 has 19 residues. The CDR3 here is CASSNVTGGDSAYNSPLHF. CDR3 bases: TGTGCCAGCAGCAACGTAACAGGGGGCGACAGCGCCTATAATTCACCCCTCCACTTT.

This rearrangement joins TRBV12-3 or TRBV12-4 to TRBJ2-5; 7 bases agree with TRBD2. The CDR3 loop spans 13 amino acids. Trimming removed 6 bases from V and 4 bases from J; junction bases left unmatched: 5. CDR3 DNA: TGTGCCAGCAGCCCTAGCGGAAGAGAGACCCAGTACTTC. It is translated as CASSPSGRETQYF.

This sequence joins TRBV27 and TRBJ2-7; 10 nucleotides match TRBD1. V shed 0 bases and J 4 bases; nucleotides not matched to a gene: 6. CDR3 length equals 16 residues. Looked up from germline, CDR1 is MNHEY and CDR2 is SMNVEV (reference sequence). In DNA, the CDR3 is TGTGCCAGCAGTTTATCGGGGGGGACAGGGGAGTACGAGCAGTACTTC. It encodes CASSLSGGTGEYEQYF.

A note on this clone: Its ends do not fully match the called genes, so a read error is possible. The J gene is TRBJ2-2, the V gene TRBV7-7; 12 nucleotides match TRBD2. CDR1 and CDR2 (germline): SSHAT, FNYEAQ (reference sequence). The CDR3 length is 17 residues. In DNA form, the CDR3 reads TGTGCTAGCAGTCCCGATATACTAGCGGGAGGCCCCGGGGAGCTGTTTTTT. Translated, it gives CASSPDILAGGPGELFF.

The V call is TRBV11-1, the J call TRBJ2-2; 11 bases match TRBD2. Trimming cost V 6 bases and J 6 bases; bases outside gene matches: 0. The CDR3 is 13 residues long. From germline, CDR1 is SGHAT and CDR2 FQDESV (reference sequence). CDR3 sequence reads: CASRGLAAGELFF. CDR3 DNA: TGTGCCAGCAGGGGACTAGCGGCCGGGGAGCTGTTTTTT.

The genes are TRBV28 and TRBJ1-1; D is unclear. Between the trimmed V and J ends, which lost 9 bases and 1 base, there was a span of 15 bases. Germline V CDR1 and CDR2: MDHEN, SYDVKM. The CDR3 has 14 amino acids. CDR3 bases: TGTGCCAGTTCCTCCCTCAAAGCGAACACTGAAGCTTTCTTT. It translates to CASSSLKANTEAFF.

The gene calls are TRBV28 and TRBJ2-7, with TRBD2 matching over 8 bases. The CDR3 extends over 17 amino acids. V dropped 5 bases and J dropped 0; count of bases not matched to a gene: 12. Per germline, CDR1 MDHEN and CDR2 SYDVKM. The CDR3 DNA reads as TGTGCCAGCAGTCCCCCCTTAGCGAGCGGGGGCTCCTACGAGCAGTACTTC. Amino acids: CASSPPLASGGSYEQYF.

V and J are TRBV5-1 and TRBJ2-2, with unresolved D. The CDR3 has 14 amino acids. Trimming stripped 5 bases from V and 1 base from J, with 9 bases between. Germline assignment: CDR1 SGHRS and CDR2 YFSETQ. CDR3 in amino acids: CASSSDLNTGELFF. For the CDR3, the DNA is TGCGCCAGCAGTTCGGACCTGAACACCGGGGAGCTGTTTTTT. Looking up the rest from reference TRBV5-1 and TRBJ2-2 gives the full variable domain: KAGVTQTPRYLIKTRGQQVTLSCSPISGHRSVSWYQQTPGQGLQFLFEYFSETQRNKGNFPGRFSGRQFSNSRSEMNVSTLELGDSALYLCASSSDLNTGELFFGEGSRLTVL.

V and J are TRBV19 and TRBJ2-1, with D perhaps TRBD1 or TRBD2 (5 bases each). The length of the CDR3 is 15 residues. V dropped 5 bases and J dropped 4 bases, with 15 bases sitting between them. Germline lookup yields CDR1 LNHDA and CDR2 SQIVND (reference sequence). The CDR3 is CASSAGTRSYNEQFF. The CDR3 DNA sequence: TGTGCCAGTAGTGCCGGGACCCGGAGTTACAATGAGCAGTTCTTC.

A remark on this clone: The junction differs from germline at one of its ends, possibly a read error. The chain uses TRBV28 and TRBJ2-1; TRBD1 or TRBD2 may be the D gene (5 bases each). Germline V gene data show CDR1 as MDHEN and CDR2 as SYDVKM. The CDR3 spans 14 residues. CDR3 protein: CASSEGWDINAQFF. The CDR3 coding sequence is TGTGCCAGTTCTGAGGGGTGGGATATCAATGCGCAGTTCTTC.

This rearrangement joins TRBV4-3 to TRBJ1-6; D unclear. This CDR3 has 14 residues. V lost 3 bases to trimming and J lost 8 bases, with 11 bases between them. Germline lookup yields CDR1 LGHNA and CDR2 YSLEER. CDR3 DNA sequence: TGCGCCAGCAGCCAGGGGTACGGGGATTCACCCCTCCACTTT. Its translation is CASSQGYGDSPLHF.

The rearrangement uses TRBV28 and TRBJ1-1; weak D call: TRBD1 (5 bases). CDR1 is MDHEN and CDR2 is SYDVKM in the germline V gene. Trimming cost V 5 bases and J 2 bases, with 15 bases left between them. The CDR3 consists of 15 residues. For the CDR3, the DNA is TGTGCCAGCAGTCCGTGGACGGGGACTAACACTGAAGCTTTCTTT. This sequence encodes CASSPWTGTNTEAFF.

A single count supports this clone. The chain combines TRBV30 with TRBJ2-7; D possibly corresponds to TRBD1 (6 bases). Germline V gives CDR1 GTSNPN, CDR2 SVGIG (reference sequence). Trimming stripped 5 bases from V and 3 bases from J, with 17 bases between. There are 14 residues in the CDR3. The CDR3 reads CAWDQGGPGYEQYF. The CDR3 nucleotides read TGTGCCTGGGACCAAGGGGGACCCGGCTACGAGCAGTACTTC.

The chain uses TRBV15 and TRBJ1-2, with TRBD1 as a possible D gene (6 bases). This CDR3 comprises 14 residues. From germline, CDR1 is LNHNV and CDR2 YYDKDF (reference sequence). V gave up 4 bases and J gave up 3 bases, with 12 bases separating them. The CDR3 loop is CATSIQGRDYGYTF. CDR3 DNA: TGTGCCACCAGCATACAGGGAAGGGACTATGGCTACACCTTC.

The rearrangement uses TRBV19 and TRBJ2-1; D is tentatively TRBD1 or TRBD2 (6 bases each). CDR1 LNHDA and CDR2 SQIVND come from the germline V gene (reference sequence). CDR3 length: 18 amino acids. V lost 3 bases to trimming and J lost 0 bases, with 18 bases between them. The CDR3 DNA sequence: TGTGCCAGTAGTATGATTTTAGGAGGGGGACGCTCCTACAATGAGCAGTTCTTC. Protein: CASSMILGGGRSYNEQFF.

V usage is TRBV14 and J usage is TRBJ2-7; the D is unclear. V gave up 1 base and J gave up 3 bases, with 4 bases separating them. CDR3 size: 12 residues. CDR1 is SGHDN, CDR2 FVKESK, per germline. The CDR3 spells CASSQALYEQYF. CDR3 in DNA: TGTGCCAGCAGCCAAGCCCTCTACGAGCAGTACTTC. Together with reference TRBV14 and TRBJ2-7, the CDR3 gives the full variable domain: EAGVTQFPSHSVIEKGQTVTLRCDPISGHDNLYWYRRVMGKEIKFLLHFVKESKQDESGMPNNRFLAERTGGTYSTLKVQPAELEDSGVYFCASSQALYEQYFGPGTRLTVT.

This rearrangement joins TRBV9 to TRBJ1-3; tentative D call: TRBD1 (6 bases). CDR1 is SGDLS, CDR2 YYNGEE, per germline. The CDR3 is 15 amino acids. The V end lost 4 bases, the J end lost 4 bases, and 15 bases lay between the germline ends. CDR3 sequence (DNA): TGTGCCAGCAGCTCGGCCCAGGGGAACGGAAACACCATATATTTT. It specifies CASSSAQGNGNTIYF.

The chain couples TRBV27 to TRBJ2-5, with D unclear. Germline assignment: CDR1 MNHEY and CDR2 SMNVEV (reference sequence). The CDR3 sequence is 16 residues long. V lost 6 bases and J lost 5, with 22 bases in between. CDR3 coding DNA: TGTGCCAGCAGCCCTCTGGGCAGGCCCAACATGGAGACCCAGTACTTC. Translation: CASSPLGRPNMETQYF.

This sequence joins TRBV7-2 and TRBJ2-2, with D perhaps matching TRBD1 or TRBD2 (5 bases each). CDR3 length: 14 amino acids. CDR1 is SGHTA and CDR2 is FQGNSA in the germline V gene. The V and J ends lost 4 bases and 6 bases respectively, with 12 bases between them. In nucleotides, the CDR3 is TGTGCCAGCAGCTCTCAGAGGGGATCCGGGGAGCTGTTTTTT. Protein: CASSSQRGSGELFF. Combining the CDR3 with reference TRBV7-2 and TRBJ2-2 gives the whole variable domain GAGVSQSPSNKVTEKGKDVELRCDPISGHTALYWYRQSLGQGLEFLIYFQGNSAPDKSGLPSDRFSAERTGGSVSTLTIQRTQQEDSAVYLCASSSQRGSGELFFGEGSRLTVL.